A single sample gave rise to the 3 T cell receptor beta chains below, sequenced in a study of T-cell memory formation after mild COVID-19. TCRdb reanalysed the 5' RACE reads using MiXCR and keeps one entry per CDR3 protein. The sample contains 380,000 or so distinct CDR3 sequences, roughly an eighth of which appear only once. What was sequenced was PBMCs or a T cell subset sorted from them (not recorded which). The receptors shown here come from a man between 18 and 35 years old who had mild COVID-19 (a few samples of this study predate the infection). Cell type and time point are not known.

This clonotype was seen many times. This chain uses TRBV5-1 with TRBJ2-3; 8 bases line up with TRBD2. The V gene end was trimmed by 1 base and the J gene end by 1 base; junction bases not matched to a gene: 2. The germline gives CDR1 SGHRS, CDR2 YFSETQ. The CDR3 is 15 residues long. The CDR3 is CASSLQRGRTDTQYF. The CDR3 bases are TGCGCCAGCAGCTTGCAGCGGGGGCGCACAGATACGCAGTATTTT.

The genes are TRBV7-9 and TRBJ1-1; weak D call: TRBD1 (5 bases). CDR3 length: 16 residues. V was clipped by 2 bases and J by 4 bases, with 17 bases between them. From germline, CDR1 is SEHNR and CDR2 FQNEAQ (reference sequence). This chain's CDR3 is CASSLSGGREFTEAFF. The CDR3 coding sequence is TGTGCCAGCAGCTTATCGGGGGGTAGGGAGTTCACTGAAGCTTTCTTT.

Many counts were recorded for this clonotype. The chain carries TRBV7-2 and TRBJ2-4; the D is unclear. CDR3 length: 13 residues. Trimming shortened V by 3 bases and J by 0 bases, and 3 bases separated the two germline ends. CDR1 is SGHTA, CDR2 FQGNSA, per germline. The CDR3 sequence is CASSFEAKNIQYF. DNA for the CDR3: TGTGCCAGCAGCTTCGAAGCCAAAAACATTCAGTACTTC.